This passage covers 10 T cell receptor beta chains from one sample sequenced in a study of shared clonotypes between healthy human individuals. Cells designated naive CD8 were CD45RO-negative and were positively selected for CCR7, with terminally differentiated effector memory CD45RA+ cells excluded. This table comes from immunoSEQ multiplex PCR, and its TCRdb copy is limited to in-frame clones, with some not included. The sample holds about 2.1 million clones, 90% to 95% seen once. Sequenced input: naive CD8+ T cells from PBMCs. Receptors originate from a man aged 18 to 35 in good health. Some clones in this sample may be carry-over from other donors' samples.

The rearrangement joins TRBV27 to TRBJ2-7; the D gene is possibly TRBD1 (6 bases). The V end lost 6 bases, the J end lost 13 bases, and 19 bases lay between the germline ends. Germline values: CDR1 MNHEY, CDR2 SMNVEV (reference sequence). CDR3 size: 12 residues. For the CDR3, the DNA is TGTGCCAGCAGCCCCGGGACATGGGTTGTATACTTC. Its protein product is CASSPGTWVVYF.

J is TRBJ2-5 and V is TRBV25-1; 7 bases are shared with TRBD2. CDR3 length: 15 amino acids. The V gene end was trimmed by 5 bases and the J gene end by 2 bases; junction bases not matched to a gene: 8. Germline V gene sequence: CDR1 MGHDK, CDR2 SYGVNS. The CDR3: CASSRLAEPQETQYF. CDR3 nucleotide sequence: TGTGCCAGCAGTCGCCTAGCGGAGCCTCAAGAGACCCAGTACTTC.

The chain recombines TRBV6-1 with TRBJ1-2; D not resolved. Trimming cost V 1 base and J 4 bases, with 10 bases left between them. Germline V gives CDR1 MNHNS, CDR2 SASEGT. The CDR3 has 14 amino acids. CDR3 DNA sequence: TGTGCCAGCAGTGAAGTGGATAGGAGCTATGGCTACACCTTC. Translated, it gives CASSEVDRSYGYTF.

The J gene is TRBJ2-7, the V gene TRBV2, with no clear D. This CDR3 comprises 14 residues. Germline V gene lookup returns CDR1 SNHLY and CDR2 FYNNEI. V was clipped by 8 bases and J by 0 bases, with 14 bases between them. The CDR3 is CASGNTYSSYEQYF. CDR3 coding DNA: TGTGCCAGCGGTAACACCTACAGCTCCTACGAGCAGTACTTC.

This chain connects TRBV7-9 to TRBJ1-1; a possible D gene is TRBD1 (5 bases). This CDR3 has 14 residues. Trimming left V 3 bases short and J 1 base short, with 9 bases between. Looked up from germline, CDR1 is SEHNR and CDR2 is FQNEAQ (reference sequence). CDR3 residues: CASSFFGGNTEAFF. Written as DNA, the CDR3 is TGTGCCAGCAGCTTTTTCGGGGGGAACACTGAAGCTTTCTTT. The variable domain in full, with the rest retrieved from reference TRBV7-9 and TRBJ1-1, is DTGVSQNPRHKITKRGQNVTFRCDPISEHNRLYWYRQTLGQGPEFLTYFQNEAQLEKSRLLSDRFSAERPKGSFSTLEIQRTEQGDSAMYLCASSFFGGNTEAFFGQGTRLTVV.

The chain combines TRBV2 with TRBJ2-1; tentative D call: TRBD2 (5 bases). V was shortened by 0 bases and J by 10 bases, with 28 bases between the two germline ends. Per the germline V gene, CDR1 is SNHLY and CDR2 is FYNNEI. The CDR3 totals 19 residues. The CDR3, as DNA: TGTGCCAGCAGTGAAGCGTCTACCATCCCAACCTTGAGCCGAGGGGAGCAGTTCTTC. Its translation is CASSEASTIPTLSRGEQFF.

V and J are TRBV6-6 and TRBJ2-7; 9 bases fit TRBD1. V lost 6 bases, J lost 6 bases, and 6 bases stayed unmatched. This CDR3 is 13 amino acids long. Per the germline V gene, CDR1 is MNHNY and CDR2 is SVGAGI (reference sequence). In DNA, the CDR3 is TGTGCCAGCAGGACGACAGGGGGTTTCGAGCAGTACTTC. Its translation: CASRTTGGFEQYF.

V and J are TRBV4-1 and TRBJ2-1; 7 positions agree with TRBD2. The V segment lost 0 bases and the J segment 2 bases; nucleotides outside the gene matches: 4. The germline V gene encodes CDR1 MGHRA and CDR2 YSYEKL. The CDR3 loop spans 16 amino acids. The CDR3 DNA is TGCGCCAGCAGCCAAGATAGTACTAGCGCCTACAATGAGCAGTTCTTC. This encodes CASSQDSTSAYNEQFF.

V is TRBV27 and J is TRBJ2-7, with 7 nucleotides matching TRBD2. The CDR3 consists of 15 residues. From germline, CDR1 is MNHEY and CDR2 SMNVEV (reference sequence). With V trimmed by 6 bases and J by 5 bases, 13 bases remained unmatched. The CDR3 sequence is CASSPGTTLGHEQYF. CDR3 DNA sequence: TGTGCCAGCAGCCCCGGGACTACCCTTGGCCACGAGCAGTACTTC.

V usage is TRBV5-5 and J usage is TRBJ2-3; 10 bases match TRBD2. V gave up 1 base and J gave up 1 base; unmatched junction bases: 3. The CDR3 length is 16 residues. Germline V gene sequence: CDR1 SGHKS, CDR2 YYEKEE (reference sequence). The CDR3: CASSLSGTSGTDTQYF. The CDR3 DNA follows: TGTGCCAGCAGCTTGTCCGGGACTAGCGGCACAGATACGCAGTATTTT.